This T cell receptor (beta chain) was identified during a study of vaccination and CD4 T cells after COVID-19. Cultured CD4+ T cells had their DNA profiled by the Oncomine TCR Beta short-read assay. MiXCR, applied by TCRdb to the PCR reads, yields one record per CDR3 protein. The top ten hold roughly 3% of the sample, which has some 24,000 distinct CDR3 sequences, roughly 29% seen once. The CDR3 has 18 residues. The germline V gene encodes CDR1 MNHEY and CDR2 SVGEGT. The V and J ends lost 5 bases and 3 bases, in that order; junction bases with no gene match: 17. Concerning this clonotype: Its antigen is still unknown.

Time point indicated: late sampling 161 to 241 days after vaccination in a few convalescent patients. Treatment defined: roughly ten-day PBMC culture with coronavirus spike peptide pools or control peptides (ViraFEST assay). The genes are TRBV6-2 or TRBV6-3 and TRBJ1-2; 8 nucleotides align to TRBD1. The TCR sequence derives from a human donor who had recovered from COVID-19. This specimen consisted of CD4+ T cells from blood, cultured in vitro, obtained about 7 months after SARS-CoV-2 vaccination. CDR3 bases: TGTGCCAGCAGTCCTGCCCGGACAGGGTGGCGACCCGACTATGGCTACACCTTC. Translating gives CASSPARTGWRPDYGYTF.